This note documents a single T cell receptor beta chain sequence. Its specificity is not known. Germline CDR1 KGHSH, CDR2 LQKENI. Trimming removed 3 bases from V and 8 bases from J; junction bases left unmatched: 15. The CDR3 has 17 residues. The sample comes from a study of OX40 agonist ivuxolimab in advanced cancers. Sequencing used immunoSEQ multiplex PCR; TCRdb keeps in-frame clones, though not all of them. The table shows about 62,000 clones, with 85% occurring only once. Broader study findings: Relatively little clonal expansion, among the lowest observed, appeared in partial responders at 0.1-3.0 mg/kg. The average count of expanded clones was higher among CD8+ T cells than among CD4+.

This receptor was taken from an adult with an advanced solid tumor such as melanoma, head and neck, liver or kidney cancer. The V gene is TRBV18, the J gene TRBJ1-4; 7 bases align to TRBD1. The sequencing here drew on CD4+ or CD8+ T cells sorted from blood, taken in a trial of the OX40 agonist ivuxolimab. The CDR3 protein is CASSPPSSGQAVEKLFF. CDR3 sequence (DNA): TGTGCCAGCTCACCCCCCAGCAGTGGACAGGCCGTCGAAAAACTGTTTTTT.